This record looks at one T cell receptor beta chain sequence and its context. Its antigen is currently unknown. Per germline, CDR1 SGHAT and CDR2 FQNNGV. The CDR3 sequence is 13 residues long. V dropped 1 base and J dropped 9 bases, with 10 bases sitting between them. These data belong to a study of response to subunit inactivated influenza vaccine. Whole-study findings and limits: After each seasonal influenza vaccination, few new T cells are recruited, the authors suggested.

A single record per CDR3 protein comes from TCRdb applying MiXCR to the RT-PCR reads. The table lists approximately 500,000 distinct CDR3 sequences, approximately 24% of them singletons, with approximately 3% in the top ten. The sample was also reused in another study, on T cells expressing NK-cell markers. That report adds: Researchers built TCR beta cDNA using 5'RACE template switching with UMIs.

Sample: CD4+ T cells sorted from PBMCs, taken roughly 13 days after vaccination. This TCR was sampled from a man in his forties or fifties who received an inactivated influenza vaccine. The chain carries TRBV11-2 and TRBJ2-1; D possibly corresponds to TRBD2 (5 bases). CDR3 in DNA: TGTGCCAGCAGCTTAGGTTCCCGGGGTGAGCAGTTCTTC. Its translation is CASSLGSRGEQFF. Together with reference TRBV11-2 and TRBJ2-1, the CDR3 gives the full variable domain: EAGVAQSPRYKIIEKRQSVAFWCNPISGHATLYWYQQILGQGPKLLIQFQNNGVVDDSQLPKDRFSAERLKGVDSTLKIQPAKLEDSAVYLCASSLGSRGEQFFGPGTRLTVL.